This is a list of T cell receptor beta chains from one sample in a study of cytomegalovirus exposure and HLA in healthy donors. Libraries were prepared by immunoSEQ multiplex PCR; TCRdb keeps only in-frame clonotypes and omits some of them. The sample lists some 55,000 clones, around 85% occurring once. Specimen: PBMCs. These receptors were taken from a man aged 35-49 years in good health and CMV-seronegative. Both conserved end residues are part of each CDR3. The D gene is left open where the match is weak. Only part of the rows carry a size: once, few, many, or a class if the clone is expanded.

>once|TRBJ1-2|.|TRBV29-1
CSVEQSRTGRDAYGYTF
TGCAGCGTTGAACAGTCCCGAACAGGGAGGGACGCCTATGGCTACACCTTC
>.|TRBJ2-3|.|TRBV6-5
CASSLGQLRDTQYF
TGTGCCAGCAGCCTAGGACAGCTCAGAGATACGCAGTATTTT
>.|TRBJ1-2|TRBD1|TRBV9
CASSVTSGTGEGYTF
TGTGCCAGCAGCGTCACATCAGGGACAGGGGAAGGCTACACCTTC
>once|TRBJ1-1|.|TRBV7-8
CASSQLLGGTEAFF
TGTGCCAGCAGCCAGCTCTTGGGGGGCACTGAAGCTTTCTTT
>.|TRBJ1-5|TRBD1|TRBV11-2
CASSFRRSDRASNQPQHF
TGTGCCAGCAGCTTTCGTAGAAGCGACAGGGCTAGCAATCAGCCCCAGCATTTT
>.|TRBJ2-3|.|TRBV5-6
CASSLLGGQSSGTDTQYF
TGTGCCAGCAGCTTGCTGGGGGGGCAATCCTCTGGCACAGATACGCAGTATTTT
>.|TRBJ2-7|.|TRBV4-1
CASSETVHYEQYF
TGCGCCAGCAGCGAAACGGTTCACTACGAGCAGTACTTC
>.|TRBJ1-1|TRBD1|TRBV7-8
CASSIGQANTEAFF
TGTGCCAGCAGCATCGGACAGGCGAACACTGAAGCTTTCTTT
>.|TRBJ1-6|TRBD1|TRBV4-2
CASSLGTGVLSPPLHF
TGTGCCAGCAGCCTCGGGACAGGGGTTTTGAGTCCACCCCTCCACTTT
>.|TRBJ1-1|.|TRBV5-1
CASSLGDRGTEAFF
TGCGCCAGCAGCTTGGGGGATAGAGGGACTGAAGCTTTCTTT
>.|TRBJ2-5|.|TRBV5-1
CASSSGLVAITQYF
TGCGCCAGCAGCTCAGGACTTGTCGCCATCACCCAGTACTTC
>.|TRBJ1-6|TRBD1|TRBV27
CASSPGQGLGNSPLHF
TGTGCCAGCAGTCCGGGACAGGGTTTGGGAAATTCACCCCTCCACTTT
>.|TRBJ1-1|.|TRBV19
CASSITRQGEAFF
TGTGCCAGTAGTATAACCCGCCAGGGTGAAGCTTTCTTT
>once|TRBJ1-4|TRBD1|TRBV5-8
CASSLDTGGEKLFF
TGTGCCAGCAGCTTGGACACAGGGGGTGAAAAACTGTTTTTT
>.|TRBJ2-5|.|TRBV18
CASSPQVTNQETQYF
TGTGCCAGCTCACCCCAAGTGACTAACCAAGAGACCCAGTACTTC
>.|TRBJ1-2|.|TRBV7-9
CASSPWASEGNYGYTF
TGTGCCAGCAGCCCGTGGGCCTCGGAGGGGAACTATGGCTACACCTTC
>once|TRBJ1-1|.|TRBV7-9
CASSPPAGTEAFF
TGTGCCAGCAGTCCTCCCGCGGGCACTGAAGCTTTCTTT
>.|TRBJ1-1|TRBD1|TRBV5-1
CASSLTGTANTEAFF
TGCGCCAGCAGCTTAACCGGGACAGCTAACACTGAAGCTTTCTTC
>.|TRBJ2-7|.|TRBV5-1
CASSVQGIGYEQYF
TGCGCCAGCAGCGTCCAGGGAATTGGCTACGAGCAGTACTTC
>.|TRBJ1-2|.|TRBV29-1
CSVNREFGYTF
TGCAGCGTTAACAGGGAGTTTGGCTACACCTTC
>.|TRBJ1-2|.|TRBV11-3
CASSSSGGLGYTF
TGTGCCAGCAGTTCGTCAGGTGGCTTAGGCTACACCTTC
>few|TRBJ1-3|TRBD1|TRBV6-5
CASRKQGVDTIYF
TGTGCCAGCAGGAAACAGGGGGTGGACACCATATATTTT
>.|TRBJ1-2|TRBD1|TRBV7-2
CASSFPGTGVYGYTF
TGTGCCAGCAGCTTTCCCGGGACAGGGGTCTATGGCTACACCTTC
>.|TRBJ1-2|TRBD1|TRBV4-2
CASSQGEGTGGGYTF
TGTGCCAGCAGCCAAGGGGAAGGGACAGGGGGTGGCTACACCTTC
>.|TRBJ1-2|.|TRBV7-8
CASSLAGAGGYTF
TGTGCCAGCAGCTTAGCCGGGGCGGGAGGCTACACCTTC
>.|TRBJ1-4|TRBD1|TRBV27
CASRDRDRGNEKLFF
TGTGCCAGCAGAGACCGGGACAGGGGTAATGAAAAACTGTTTTTT
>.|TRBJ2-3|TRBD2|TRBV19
CASSPLAGGGTDTQYF
TGTGCCAGTAGTCCCTTAGCGGGGGGAGGGACAGATACGCAGTATTTT
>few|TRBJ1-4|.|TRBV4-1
CASSQPRGNEKLFF
TGCGCCAGCAGCCAACCCCGCGGGAACGAAAAACTGTTTTTT
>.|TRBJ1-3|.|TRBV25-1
CASRGGGDTIYF
TGTGCCAGCAGAGGGGGTGGAGACACCATATATTTT
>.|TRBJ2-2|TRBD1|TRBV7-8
CASSSRGQGMRGTGELFF
TGTGCCAGCTCCTCTAGAGGACAGGGAATGAGAGGCACCGGGGAGCTGTTTTTT
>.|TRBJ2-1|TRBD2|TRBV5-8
CASSPGTSGGAVDEQFF
TGTGCCAGCAGCCCCGGGACTAGCGGGGGGGCGGTCGATGAGCAGTTCTTC
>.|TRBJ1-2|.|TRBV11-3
CASSFRQAGRVYGYTF
TGTGCCAGCAGCTTTAGGCAGGCAGGGAGGGTCTATGGCTACACCTTC
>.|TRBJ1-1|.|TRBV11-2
CASSLGTYTEAFF
TGTGCCAGCAGCTTAGGTACTTACACTGAAGCTTTCTTT
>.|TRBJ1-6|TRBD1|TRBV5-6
CASSPGQGSSYNSPLHF
TGTGCCAGCAGCCCTGGACAGGGAAGCTCCTATAATTCACCCCTCCACTTT
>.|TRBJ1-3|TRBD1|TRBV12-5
CASGPQGAGDTIYF
TGTGCTAGTGGTCCACAGGGGGCGGGGGACACCATATATTTT
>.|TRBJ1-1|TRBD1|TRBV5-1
CASSFQGGVETEAFF
TGCGCCAGCAGCTTTCAGGGGGGAGTCGAAACTGAAGCTTTCTTT
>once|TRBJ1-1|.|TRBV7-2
CASSLGQNTEAFF
TGTGCCAGCAGCTTAGGGCAGAACACTGAAGCTTTCTTT
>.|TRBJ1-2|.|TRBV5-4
CASSAGALYGYTF
TGTGCCAGCAGTGCTGGGGCTCTATATGGCTACACCTTC
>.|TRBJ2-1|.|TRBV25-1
CASSGLGQNNEQFF
TGTGCCAGCAGTGGCCTTGGACAGAACAATGAGCAGTTCTTC
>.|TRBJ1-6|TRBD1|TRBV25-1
CASSELGQGAFSPLHF
TGTGCCAGCAGTGAATTGGGACAGGGGGCTTTTTCACCCCTCCACTTT
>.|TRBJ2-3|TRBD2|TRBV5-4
CASSNFFSGGLPSTDTQYF
TGTGCCAGCAGCAATTTCTTTAGCGGGGGACTCCCTAGCACAGATACGCAGTATTTT
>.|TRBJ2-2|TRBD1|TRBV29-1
CSVNGQGIGTGELFF
TGCAGCGTCAATGGACAGGGAATAGGCACCGGGGAGCTGTTTTTT
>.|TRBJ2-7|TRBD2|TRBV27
CASSSTTSVSYEQYF
TGTGCCAGCAGTTCGACGACTAGCGTCAGCTACGAGCAGTACTTC
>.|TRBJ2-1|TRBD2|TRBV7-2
CASSPLAGGYNEQFF
TGTGCCAGCAGCCCGTTAGCGGGGGGTTACAATGAGCAGTTCTTC
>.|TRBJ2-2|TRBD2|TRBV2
CASSDATGTSGGPAPGELFF
TGTGCCAGCAGTGACGCCACTGGGACTAGCGGGGGGCCCGCCCCCGGGGAGCTGTTTTTT
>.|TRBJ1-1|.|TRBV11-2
CASSAFKNTEAFF
TGTGCCAGCAGCGCGTTTAAGAACACTGAAGCTTTCTTT
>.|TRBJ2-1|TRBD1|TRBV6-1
CASSYGTDYNEQFF
TGTGCCAGCAGCTATGGGACAGACTACAATGAGCAGTTCTTC
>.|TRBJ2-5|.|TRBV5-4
CASSLFNSQETQYF
TGTGCCAGCAGCTTGTTTAACAGCCAAGAGACCCAGTACTTC
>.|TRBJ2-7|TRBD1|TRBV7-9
CASSLWTGGAYEQYF
TGTGCCAGCAGCCTCTGGACAGGGGGAGCCTACGAGCAGTACTTC
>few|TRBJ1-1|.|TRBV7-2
CASSQGRFTEAFF
TGTGCCAGCAGCCAGGGTCGGTTTACTGAAGCTTTCTTT
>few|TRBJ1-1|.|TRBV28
CASTMRAGSTEAFF
TGTGCCAGCACGATGAGGGCCGGGAGCACTGAAGCTTTCTTT
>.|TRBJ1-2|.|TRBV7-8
CASTSTGWRGYTF
TGTGCCAGCACCTCCACAGGGTGGAGGGGCTACACCTTC
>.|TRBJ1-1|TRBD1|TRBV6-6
CASSYGTANTEAFF
TGTGCCAGCAGTTATGGGACAGCGAACACTGAAGCTTTCTTT